This TCR beta chain is from a study of T cells after yellow fever vaccination. Study results and caveats: At around 95% for CD4 and approximately 89% for CD8, most primary-vaccination clones showed up again after the booster. FACS-sorted repertoires might harbor abundant contaminating clonotypes from the bulk population.

The CDR3 runs 16 residues. Trimming removed 3 bases from V and 4 bases from J; junction bases left unmatched: 10. CDR1 and CDR2 (germline): SEHNR, FQNEAQ (reference sequence). TCRdb called the 5' RACE reads again in MiXCR, with one record for every CDR3 protein. Of about 340,000 distinct CDR3 sequences in the sample, 8.7% are singletons; the top ten hold roughly 18%. This clonotype came up many times. Antigen unknown. The genes are TRBV7-9 and TRBJ2-5; TRBD1 aligns across 8 bases. The origin of this receptor is a man younger than 30 who received the YFV17D yellow fever vaccine. Source: PBMCs, taken on the day of the first yellow fever vaccination. The CDR3 sequence is CASSFTTGVLSETQYF. CDR3 in DNA: TGTGCCAGCAGCTTTACGACAGGGGTTTTATCAGAGACCCAGTACTTC.